The 15 T cell receptor beta chains presented below share a single source sample, sequenced in a study of shared clonotypes between healthy human individuals. TCRdb keeps only in-frame clones here, not all; method: immunoSEQ multiplex PCR. The sample contains some 500,000 clones, around three quarters of which appear only once. Sequenced material: PBMCs. These receptors were collected from a woman between 40 and 55 years old in good health. Some clones in this sample may be carry-over from other donors' samples.

The chain combines TRBV29-1 with TRBJ2-1, with 7 positions matching TRBD1. Germline CDR1 SQVTM, CDR2 ANQGSEA. The CDR3 has 14 amino acids. J lost 2 bases, V lost 4 bases, and 5 bases had no gene match. The CDR3 is CSVGDRATYNEQFF. The CDR3 bases are TGCAGCGTTGGTGACAGGGCAACCTACAATGAGCAGTTCTTC.

A note on this clone: With a much larger clone just one base away, this may be a read error. Other DNA sequences of this sample code for an identical CDR3. The chain employs TRBV10-2 and TRBJ2-2; D is undetermined. Germline CDR1 is WSHSY and CDR2 is SAAADI. The CDR3 consists of 13 residues. Between the trimmed V and J ends, which lost 7 bases and 9 bases, there was a span of 15 bases. The CDR3 sequence is CASTTASRWELFF. The CDR3 nucleotides are TGCGCCAGCACTACTGCTTCACGGTGGGAGCTGTTTTTT.

The chain joins TRBV23-1 to TRBJ1-5; 7 nucleotides align to TRBD1. TRBV23-1 is treated as an ORF (open reading frame) with a function not yet certain. Germline trimming cut 8 bases from V and 2 bases from J; bases unmatched to any gene: 9. This CDR3 has 15 residues. In nucleotides, the CDR3 is TGCGCCAGCGGCCAGGGGGAATACGGCAATCAGCCCCAGCATTTT. Amino acids: CASGQGEYGNQPQHF.

About this clone: With a far larger clone one base away, a read error is the likely cause. The CDR3 end shows no conserved phenylalanine or tryptophan, and so a read error is likely. This chain joins TRBV27 and TRBJ2-7; D possibly corresponds to TRBD1 (7 bases). Germline values: CDR1 MNHEY, CDR2 SMNVEV (reference sequence). The CDR3 runs 16 residues. With 6 bases removed from V and 0 bases from J, the gap between germline ends came to 18 bases. The CDR3 reads CASSPTPGGSSYEQYL. Written as DNA, the CDR3 is TGTGCCAGCAGCCCCACGCCAGGGGGGAGCTCCTACGAGCAGTACCTC.

About this clone itself: The junction departs from germline at one end; a sequencing error may be responsible. J is TRBJ2-5 and V is TRBV9, with D perhaps matching TRBD1 (7 bases). CDR3 length: 15 residues. CDR1 and CDR2 from the germline V gene are SGDLS and YYNGEE. DNA of the CDR3: TGCGCCAGCAACCCGCCAGGGGGGAAGCAAGAGACCCAGTACTTC. It translates to CASNPPGGKQETQYF.

The V and J genes are TRBV7-3 and TRBJ2-2; maybe TRBD2 (5 bases). Trimming left V 2 bases short and J 7 bases short, with 14 bases between. Per germline, CDR1 SGHTA and CDR2 FQGTGA. The CDR3 spans 15 residues. The CDR3 here is CASSLLSSNYGELFF. Written as DNA, the CDR3 is TGTGCCAGCAGCTTACTGTCTAGCAATTACGGGGAGCTGTTTTTT.

The J gene is TRBJ2-1, the V gene TRBV4-2; 10 positions agree with TRBD2. The V and J ends lost 4 bases and 4 bases, in that order; junction bases with no gene match: 10. The CDR3 contains 17 residues. The germline CDR1 and CDR2 sequences are LGHNA and YNFKEQ. CDR3 nucleotide sequence: TGTGCCAGCAGCCCCCCCGGACTAGCGGTGGAATACAATGAGCAGTTCTTC. Its protein product is CASSPPGLAVEYNEQFF.

The rearrangement links TRBV7-9 to TRBJ2-1; a possible D gene is TRBD1 (6 bases). V lost 2 bases to trimming and J lost 5 bases, with 13 bases between them. Germline V gene lookup returns CDR1 SEHNR and CDR2 FQNEAQ (reference sequence). The CDR3 is 15 amino acids. The CDR3 sequence: CASSLPLDRNNEQFF. CDR3 in DNA: TGTGCCAGCAGCTTACCCTTGGACAGAAACAATGAGCAGTTCTTC. The full variable domain, in which reference TRBV7-9 and TRBJ2-1 provide the parts outside the CDR3, is DTGVSQNPRHKITKRGQNVTFRCDPISEHNRLYWYRQTLGQGPEFLTYFQNEAQLEKSRLLSDRFSAERPKGSFSTLEIQRTEQGDSAMYLCASSLPLDRNNEQFFGPGTRLTVL.

This rearrangement joins TRBV28 to TRBJ2-1; possibly TRBD1 for D (5 bases). This CDR3 comprises 13 residues. Trimming removed 3 bases at V and 7 bases at J, with 10 bases between. Looked up from germline, CDR1 is MDHEN and CDR2 is SYDVKM. The chain's CDR3 is CASSFQGRNEQFF. For the CDR3, the DNA is TGTGCCAGCAGTTTTCAGGGCAGAAATGAGCAGTTCTTC.

The rearrangement uses TRBV5-1 and TRBJ2-5; no reliable D call. Germline V gene lookup returns CDR1 SGHRS and CDR2 YFSETQ. The CDR3 covers 14 residues. V lost 2 bases and J lost 4, with 12 bases in between. CDR3 bases: TGCGCCAGCAGCTTTGGTGGGGTGGGAGAGACCCAGTACTTC. Translated: CASSFGGVGETQYF.

The rearrangement links TRBV5-4 to TRBJ2-7, with 9 bases matching TRBD1. Germline V gives CDR1 SGHNT, CDR2 YYREEE (reference sequence). The CDR3 covers 15 residues. J lost 0 bases, V lost 3 bases, and 4 bases had no gene match. The CDR3: CASSSRTGDSYEQYF. The CDR3 DNA follows: TGTGCCAGCAGCTCCCGGACAGGGGACTCCTACGAGCAGTACTTC.

The chain employs TRBV6-6 and TRBJ2-2; D remains unclear. The germline V gene has CDR1 MNHNY and CDR2 SVGAGI (reference sequence). Trimming removed 8 bases from V and 0 bases from J, with 7 bases in between. The CDR3 runs to 13 residues. CDR3 coding DNA: TGTGCCAGCGGCGGTCCGAACACCGGGGAGCTGTTTTTT. As protein: CASGGPNTGELFF.

The chain is built from TRBV30 and TRBJ2-7, with TRBD1 as a possible D gene (5 bases). CDR3 length equals 13 residues. CDR1 and CDR2 from the germline V gene are GTSNPN and SVGIG (reference sequence). CDR3 protein: CAARQSQDHEQYF. The DNA of the CDR3 is TGTGCAGCTAGACAGTCTCAGGACCACGAGCAGTACTTC.

The rearrangement links TRBV2 to TRBJ2-7; 8 bases match TRBD1. This CDR3 is built from 15 residues. V shed 4 bases and J 0 bases; nucleotides not matched to a gene: 5. Germline V gives CDR1 SNHLY, CDR2 FYNNEI. CDR3 protein: CASSGRQGPSYEQYF. CDR3 nucleotides: TGTGCCAGCAGTGGTAGACAGGGGCCCTCCTACGAGCAGTACTTC.

The V gene is TRBV9, the J gene TRBJ1-1, with 7 bases matching TRBD1. The V gene end was trimmed by 0 bases and the J gene end by 7 bases; junction bases not matched to a gene: 9. This CDR3 is built from 15 residues. Germline V gene sequence: CDR1 SGDLS, CDR2 YYNGEE. The CDR3 DNA reads TGTGCCAGCAGCGTAGTGGGCAGGGGGGGCGATGAAGCTTTCTTT. Protein product: CASSVVGRGGDEAFF.